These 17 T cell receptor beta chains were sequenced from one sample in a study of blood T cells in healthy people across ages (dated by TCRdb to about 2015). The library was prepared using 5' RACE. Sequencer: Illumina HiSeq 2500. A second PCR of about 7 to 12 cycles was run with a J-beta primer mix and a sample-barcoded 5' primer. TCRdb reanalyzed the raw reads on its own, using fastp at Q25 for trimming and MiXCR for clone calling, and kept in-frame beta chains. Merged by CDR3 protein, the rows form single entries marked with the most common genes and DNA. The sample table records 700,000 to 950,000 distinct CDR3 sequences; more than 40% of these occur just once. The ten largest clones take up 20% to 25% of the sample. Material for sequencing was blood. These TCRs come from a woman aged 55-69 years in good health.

In nucleotides, the CDR3 is TGCAGTGCTAGAGCCCCAGCGGGAGATACGCAGTATTTT. Translating it yields CSARAPAGDTQYF. The chain uses TRBV20-1 and TRBJ2-3; a possible D gene is TRBD2 (6 bases). Germline CDR1 DFQATT, CDR2 SNEGSKA (reference sequence). Trimming cost V 1 base and J 5 bases, with 10 bases left between them. This CDR3 region has 13 residues.

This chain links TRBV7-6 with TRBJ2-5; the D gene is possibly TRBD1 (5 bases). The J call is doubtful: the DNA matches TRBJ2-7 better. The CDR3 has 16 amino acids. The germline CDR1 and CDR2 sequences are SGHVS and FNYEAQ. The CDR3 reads CASSLAPGQGWYEQYF. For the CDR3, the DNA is TGTGCCAGCAGCTTAGCGCCAGGGCAGGGATGGTACGAGCAGTACTTC.

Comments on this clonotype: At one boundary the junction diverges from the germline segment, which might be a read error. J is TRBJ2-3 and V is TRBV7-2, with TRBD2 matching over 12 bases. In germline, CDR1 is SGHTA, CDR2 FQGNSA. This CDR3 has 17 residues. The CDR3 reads CVSSPRTSGDLTDTQYF. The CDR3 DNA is TGTGTCAGCAGCCCCCGGACTAGCGGGGACCTCACAGATACGCAGTATTTT. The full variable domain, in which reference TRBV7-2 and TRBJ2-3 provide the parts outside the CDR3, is GAGVSQSPSNKVTEKGKDVELRCDPISGHTALYWYRQSLGQGLEFLIYFQGNSAPDKSGLPSDRFSAERTGGSVSTLTIQRTQQEDSAVYLCVSSPRTSGDLTDTQYFGPGTRLTVL.

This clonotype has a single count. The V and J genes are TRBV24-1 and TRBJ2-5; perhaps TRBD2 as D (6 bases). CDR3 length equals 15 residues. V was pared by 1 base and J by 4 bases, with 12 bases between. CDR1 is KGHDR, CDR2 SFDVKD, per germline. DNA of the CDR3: TGTGCCACCAGTGATTTCGGAGCGGGCCGAGAGACCCAGTACTTC. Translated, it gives CATSDFGAGRETQYF.

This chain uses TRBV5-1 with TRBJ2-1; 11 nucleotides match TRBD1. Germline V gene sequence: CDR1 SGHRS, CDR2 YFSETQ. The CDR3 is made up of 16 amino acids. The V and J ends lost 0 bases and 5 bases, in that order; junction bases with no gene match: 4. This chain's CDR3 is CASSLEGTGGNNEQFF. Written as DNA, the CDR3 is TGCGCCAGCAGCTTGGAGGGGACAGGGGGTAACAATGAGCAGTTCTTC.

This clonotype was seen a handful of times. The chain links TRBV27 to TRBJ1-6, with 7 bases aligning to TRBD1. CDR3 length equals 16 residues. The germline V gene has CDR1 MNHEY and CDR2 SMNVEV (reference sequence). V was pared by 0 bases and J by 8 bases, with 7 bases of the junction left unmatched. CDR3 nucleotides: TGTGCCAGCAGTTTATCGACGGGCCAGGGGGATTCACCCCTCCACTTT. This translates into CASSLSTGQGDSPLHF.

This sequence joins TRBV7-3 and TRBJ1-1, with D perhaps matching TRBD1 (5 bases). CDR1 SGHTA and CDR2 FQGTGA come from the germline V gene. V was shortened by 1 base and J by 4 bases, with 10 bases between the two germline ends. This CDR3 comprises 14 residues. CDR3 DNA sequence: TGTGCCAGCAGCTTAAGGGCGGGGGTCACTGAAGCTTTCTTT. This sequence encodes CASSLRAGVTEAFF.

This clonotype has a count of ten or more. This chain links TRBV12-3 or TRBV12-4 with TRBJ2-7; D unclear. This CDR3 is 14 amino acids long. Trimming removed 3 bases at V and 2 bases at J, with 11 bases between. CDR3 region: CASSLPGNPYEQYF. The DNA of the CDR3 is TGTGCCAGCAGTTTGCCCGGAAACCCCTACGAGCAGTACTTC.

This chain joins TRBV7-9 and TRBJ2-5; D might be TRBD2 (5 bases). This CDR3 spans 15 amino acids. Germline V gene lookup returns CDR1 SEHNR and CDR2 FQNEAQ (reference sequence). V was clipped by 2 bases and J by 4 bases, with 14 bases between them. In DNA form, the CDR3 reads TGTGCCAGCAGCTTATCTAGCACCTTGGGAGAGACCCAGTACTTC. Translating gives CASSLSSTLGETQYF. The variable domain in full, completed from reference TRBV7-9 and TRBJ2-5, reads DTGVSQNPRHKITKRGQNVTFRCDPISEHNRLYWYRQTLGQGPEFLTYFQNEAQLEKSRLLSDRFSAERPKGSFSTLEIQRTEQGDSAMYLCASSLSSTLGETQYFGPGTRLLVL.

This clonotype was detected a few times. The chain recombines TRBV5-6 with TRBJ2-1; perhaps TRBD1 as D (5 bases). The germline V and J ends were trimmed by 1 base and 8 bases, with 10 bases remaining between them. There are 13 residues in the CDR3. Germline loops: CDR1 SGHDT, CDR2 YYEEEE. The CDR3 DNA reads TGTGCCAGCAGCTTGACAGAAGGGGATGAGCAGTTCTTC. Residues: CASSLTEGDEQFF.

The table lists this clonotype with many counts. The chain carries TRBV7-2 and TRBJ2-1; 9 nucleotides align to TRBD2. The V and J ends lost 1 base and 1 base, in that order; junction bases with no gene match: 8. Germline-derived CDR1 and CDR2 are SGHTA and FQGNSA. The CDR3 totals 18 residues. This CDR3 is CASSLGLSGRTSYNEQFF. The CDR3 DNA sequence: TGTGCCAGCAGCTTAGGGCTTAGCGGGAGAACGTCCTACAATGAGCAGTTCTTC.

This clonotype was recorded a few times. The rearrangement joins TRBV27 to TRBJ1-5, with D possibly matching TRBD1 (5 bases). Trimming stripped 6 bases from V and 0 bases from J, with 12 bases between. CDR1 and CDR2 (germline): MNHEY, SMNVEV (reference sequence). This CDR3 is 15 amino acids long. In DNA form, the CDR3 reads TGTGCCAGCAGAGTCACGGGGGATAGCAATCAGCCCCAGCATTTT. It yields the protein CASRVTGDSNQPQHF.

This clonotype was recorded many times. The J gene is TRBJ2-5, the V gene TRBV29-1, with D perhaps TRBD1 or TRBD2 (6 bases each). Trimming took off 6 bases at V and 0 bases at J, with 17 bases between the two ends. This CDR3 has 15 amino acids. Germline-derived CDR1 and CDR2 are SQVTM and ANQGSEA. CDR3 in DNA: TGCAGCGTGGGGAGGACAACAGGGAACCAAGAGACCCAGTACTTC. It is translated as CSVGRTTGNQETQYF. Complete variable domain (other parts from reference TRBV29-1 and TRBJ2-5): SAVISQKPSRDICQRGTSLTIQCQVDSQVTMMFWYRQQPGQSLTLIATANQGSEATYESGFVIDKFPISRPNLTFSTLTVSNMSPEDSSIYLCSVGRTTGNQETQYFGPGTRLLVL.

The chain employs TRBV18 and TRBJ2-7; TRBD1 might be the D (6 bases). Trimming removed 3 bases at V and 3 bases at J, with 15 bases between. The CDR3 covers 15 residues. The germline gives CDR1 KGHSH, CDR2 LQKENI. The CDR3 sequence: CASSPGRGSYYEQYF. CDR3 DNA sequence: TGTGCCAGCTCACCGGGTAGGGGGTCTTACTACGAGCAGTACTTC.

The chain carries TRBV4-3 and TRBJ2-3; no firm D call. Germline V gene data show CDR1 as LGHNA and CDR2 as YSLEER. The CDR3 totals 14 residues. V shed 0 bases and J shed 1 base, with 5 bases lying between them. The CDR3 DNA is TGCGCCAGCAGCCAAGAGGCCGGCACAGATACGCAGTATTTT. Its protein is CASSQEAGTDTQYF.

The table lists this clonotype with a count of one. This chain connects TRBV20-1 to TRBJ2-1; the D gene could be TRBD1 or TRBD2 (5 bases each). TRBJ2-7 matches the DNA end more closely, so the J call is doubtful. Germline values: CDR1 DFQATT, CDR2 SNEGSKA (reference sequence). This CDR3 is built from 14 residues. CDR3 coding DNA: TGCAGTGCTGCTCGAGGGGTGGGTTACAATGAGCAGTACTTC. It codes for CSAARGVGYNEQYF.

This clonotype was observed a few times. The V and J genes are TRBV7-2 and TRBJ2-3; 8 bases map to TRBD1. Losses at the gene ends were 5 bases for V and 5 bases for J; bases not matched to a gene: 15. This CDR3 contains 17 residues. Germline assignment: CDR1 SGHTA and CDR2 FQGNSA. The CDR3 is CASSHRWPGTGRDTQYF. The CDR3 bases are TGTGCCAGCAGCCATAGATGGCCCGGGACAGGACGAGATACGCAGTATTTT.